The 8 T cell receptor beta chains listed next were all sequenced from one sample in a study of identical twins. TCRdb processed the 5' RACE reads anew with MiXCR; each CDR3 protein has one entry. The sample has around 250,000 distinct CDR3 sequences, about 7% seen once. These same data were also listed under a study on yellow fever vaccine responses in identical twins.

The sequencing input was memory (CD45RO+) T cells sorted from blood. The receptors were sampled from a young woman in good health.

This sequence joins TRBV12-3 or TRBV12-4 and TRBJ2-7; D unresolved. Trimming left V 5 bases short and J 1 base short, with 9 bases between. There are 13 residues in the CDR3. The CDR3 reads CASSGGNSYEQYF. The CDR3 DNA reads TGTGCCAGCAGTGGCGGTAATTCCTACGAGCAGTACTTC.

DNA of the CDR3: TGTGCCAGCAGTGTGTGGCAGCCACGCACAGATACGCAGTATTTT. Translation gives CASSVWQPRTDTQYF. The chain recombines TRBV2 with TRBJ2-3; unclear D gene. The CDR3 loop spans 15 amino acids. V was clipped by 4 bases and J by 1 base, with 12 bases between them. Germline V gives CDR1 SNHLY, CDR2 FYNNEI.

This clonotype was found a few times. This sequence joins TRBV7-2 and TRBJ2-5; no clear D. This CDR3 has 14 amino acids. V gave up 3 bases and J gave up 1 base, with 9 bases separating them. Looked up from germline, CDR1 is SGHTA and CDR2 is FQGNSA. CDR3 loop: CASSLSRAQETQYF. CDR3 sequence (DNA): TGTGCCAGCAGCTTGTCCCGTGCCCAAGAGACCCAGTACTTC. Complete variable domain (other parts from reference TRBV7-2 and TRBJ2-5): GAGVSQSPSNKVTEKGKDVELRCDPISGHTALYWYRQSLGQGLEFLIYFQGNSAPDKSGLPSDRFSAERTGGSVSTLTIQRTQQEDSAVYLCASSLSRAQETQYFGPGTRLLVL.

This clonotype has only a few counts. Because the CDR3 is missing its conserved closing phenylalanine or tryptophan, this is likely a read error. CDR3 nucleotide sequence: TGTGCCAGCATACTAGCGGGAGCCACAGATACGCAGTATCTT. Its protein is CASILAGATDTQYL. The gene calls are TRBV28 and TRBJ2-3, with 11 bases lining up with TRBD2. Germline loops: CDR1 MDHEN, CDR2 SYDVKM. Unmatched junction bases numbered 2, after V lost 7 bases and J lost 2 bases. This CDR3 region has 14 residues.

This chain connects TRBV3-1 to TRBJ1-5; 7 positions match TRBD1. CDR1 and CDR2 from the germline V gene are LGHDT and YNNKEL (reference sequence). The CDR3 is 15 amino acids. Trimming cost V 3 bases and J 7 bases; bases outside gene matches: 9. The CDR3 nucleotides read TGTGCCAGCAGCCAGACTATGACAGGGCAACAGCCCCAGCATTTT. Translation: CASSQTMTGQQPQHF.

This clonotype showed up many times. V usage is TRBV4-1 and J usage is TRBJ2-3; D possibly corresponds to TRBD2 (6 bases). Trimming pared 3 bases from V and 0 bases from J, leaving 19 bases between. The CDR3 length is 18 residues. CDR1 is MGHRA, CDR2 YSYEKL, per germline. The CDR3 is CASSHPGVGGASTDTQYF. The CDR3 bases are TGCGCCAGCAGCCATCCCGGGGTAGGAGGGGCTAGCACAGATACGCAGTATTTT.

This clonotype appeared a few times. The V gene is TRBV5-6, the J gene TRBJ2-3, with a possible D match to TRBD2 (6 bases). Germline CDR1 is SGHDT and CDR2 is YYEEEE. The CDR3 extends over 12 amino acids. Trimming left V 5 bases short and J 6 bases short, with 10 bases between. This CDR3 is CASRRGGDTQYF. The CDR3, as DNA: TGTGCCAGCAGACGAGGAGGGGATACGCAGTATTTT.

V usage is TRBV29-1 and J usage is TRBJ2-7, with 10 bases aligning to TRBD2. V shed 4 bases, J shed 4 bases, and the junction held 7 bases outside the gene matches. This CDR3 has 14 residues. CDR1 and CDR2 (germline): SQVTM, ANQGSEA. This chain's CDR3 is CSVVLAGFRYEQYF. In nucleotides, the CDR3 is TGCAGCGTTGTACTAGCGGGATTCCGGTACGAGCAGTACTTC.